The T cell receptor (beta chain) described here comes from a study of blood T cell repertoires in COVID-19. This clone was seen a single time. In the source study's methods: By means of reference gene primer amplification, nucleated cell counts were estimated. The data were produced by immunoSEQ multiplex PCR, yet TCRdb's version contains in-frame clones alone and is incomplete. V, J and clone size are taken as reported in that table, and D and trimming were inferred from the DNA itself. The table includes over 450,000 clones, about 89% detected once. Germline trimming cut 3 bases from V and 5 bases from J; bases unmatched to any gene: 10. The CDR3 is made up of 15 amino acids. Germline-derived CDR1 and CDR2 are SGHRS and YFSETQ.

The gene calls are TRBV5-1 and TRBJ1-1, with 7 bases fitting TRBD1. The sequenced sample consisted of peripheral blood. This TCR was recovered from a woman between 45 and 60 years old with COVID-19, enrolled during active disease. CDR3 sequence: CASSSSTGIDTEAFF. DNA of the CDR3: TGCGCCAGCAGCTCATCGACAGGGATTGATACTGAAGCTTTCTTT.